The 9 T cell receptor beta chains presented below share a single source sample, sequenced in a study of T cell changes during pregnancy in multiple sclerosis. Sequencing used immunoSEQ multiplex PCR; TCRdb keeps in-frame clones, though not all of them. The sample includes 65,000 to 85,000 clones, approximately 90% of them seen just once. Sample: peripheral blood, taken in the second trimester of pregnancy. The receptors stem from a female donor with multiple sclerosis, enrolled in a pregnancy study.

In nucleotides, the CDR3 is TGTGCCAGCAGCTTAGCGCGATGGGGGGACCAAGACACCTTC. It is translated as CASSLARWGDQDTF. The V and J genes are TRBV7-9 and TRBJ1-2; D may be TRBD1 (5 bases). CDR1 SEHNR and CDR2 FQNEAQ come from the germline V gene (reference sequence). The CDR3 runs to 14 residues. V was cut by 0 bases and J by 12 bases, with 17 bases left in between.

This chain joins TRBV6-1 and TRBJ2-1; maybe TRBD2 (6 bases). Trimming cost V 7 bases and J 5 bases, with 15 bases left between them. CDR3 length equals 14 residues. Germline CDR1 reads MNHNS; CDR2 reads SASEGT. The CDR3 DNA reads TGTGCCAGCATAGGGGCCGGGAGCCACAATGAGCAGTTCTTC. Protein product: CASIGAGSHNEQFF.

The CDR3 DNA follows: TGTGCCAGCAGCTTACGTCGGGATTCACCCCTCCACTTT. Translated: CASSLRRDSPLHF. The chain recombines TRBV7-2 with TRBJ1-6, with D hard to call. The CDR3 is 13 residues long. V lost 2 bases, J lost 8 bases, and 7 bases lay in between. Germline lookup yields CDR1 SGHTA and CDR2 FQGNSA.

The V call is TRBV2, the J call TRBJ2-7; D is ambiguous. V was pared by 9 bases and J by 4 bases, with 13 bases between. From germline, CDR1 is SNHLY and CDR2 FYNNEI. This CDR3 spans 12 amino acids. CDR3 amino acids: CARHGGGYEQYF. CDR3 nucleotide sequence: TGTGCCAGACACGGTGGCGGATACGAGCAGTACTTC.

V and J are TRBV6-5 and TRBJ2-1; 10 nucleotides align to TRBD2. CDR1 and CDR2 from the germline V gene are MNHEY and SVGAGI. V was pared by 6 bases and J by 9 bases, with 5 bases of the junction left unmatched. The CDR3 is 13 amino acids. The CDR3 sequence: CASRSGGDREQFF. Here the CDR3 DNA reads TGTGCCAGCAGAAGCGGGGGGGACCGTGAGCAGTTCTTC.

This chain joins TRBV7-9 and TRBJ2-4, with a tentative D call TRBD2 (5 bases). V lost 5 bases and J lost 1, with 21 bases in between. This CDR3 contains 18 residues. Germline V gene lookup returns CDR1 SEHNR and CDR2 FQNEAQ (reference sequence). DNA of the CDR3: TGTGCCAGCAGCCCAAGGTCCTCCGGGATGGAGGCCAAAAACATTCAGTACTTC. It specifies CASSPRSSGMEAKNIQYF.

V and J are TRBV14 and TRBJ2-1; 7 bases align to TRBD1. Losses at the gene ends were 9 bases for V and 0 bases for J; bases not matched to a gene: 2. The CDR3 has 13 residues. Germline V gene lookup returns CDR1 SGHDN and CDR2 FVKESK. The CDR3 protein is CARDRYSYNEQFF. DNA of the CDR3: TGTGCCAGGGACAGGTACTCCTACAATGAGCAGTTCTTC.

The V and J genes are TRBV2 and TRBJ2-2, with 7 bases aligning to TRBD1. The CDR3 length is 14 residues. Trimming at V came to 4 bases and at J to 3 bases, leaving 2 bases not matched to a gene. Germline V gene sequence: CDR1 SNHLY, CDR2 FYNNEI. The CDR3 DNA reads as TGTGCCAGCAGTGCACAGGGGTACACCGGGGAGCTGTTTTTT. This codes for CASSAQGYTGELFF.

A single count supports this clone. The V gene is TRBV21-1, the J gene TRBJ2-6; TRBD2 was called by the table and not checked on the DNA. TRBV21-1 is termed a pseudogene. This CDR3 spans 18 amino acids. The CDR3 protein is CASSYTIRRSSGANVLTF. The CDR3 nucleotides read TGTGCCAGCAGTTATACAATACGACGGAGCTCTGGGGCCAACGTCCTGACTTTC.